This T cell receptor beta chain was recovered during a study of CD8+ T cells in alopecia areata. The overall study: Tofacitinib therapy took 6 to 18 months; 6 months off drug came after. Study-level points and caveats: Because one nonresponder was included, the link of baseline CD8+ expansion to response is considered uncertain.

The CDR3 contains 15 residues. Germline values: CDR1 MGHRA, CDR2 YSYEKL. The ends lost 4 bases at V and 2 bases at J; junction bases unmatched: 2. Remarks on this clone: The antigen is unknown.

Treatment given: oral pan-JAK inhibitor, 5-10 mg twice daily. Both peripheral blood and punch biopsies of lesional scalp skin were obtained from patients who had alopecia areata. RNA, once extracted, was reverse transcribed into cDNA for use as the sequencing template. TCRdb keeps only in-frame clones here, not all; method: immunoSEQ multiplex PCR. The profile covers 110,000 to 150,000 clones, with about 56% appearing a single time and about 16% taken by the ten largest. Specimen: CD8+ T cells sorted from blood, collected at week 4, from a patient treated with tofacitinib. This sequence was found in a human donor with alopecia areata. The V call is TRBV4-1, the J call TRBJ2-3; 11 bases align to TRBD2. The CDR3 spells CASSLLAGDTDTQYF. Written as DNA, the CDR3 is TGCGCCAGCAGCCTACTAGCGGGGGACACAGATACGCAGTATTTT.